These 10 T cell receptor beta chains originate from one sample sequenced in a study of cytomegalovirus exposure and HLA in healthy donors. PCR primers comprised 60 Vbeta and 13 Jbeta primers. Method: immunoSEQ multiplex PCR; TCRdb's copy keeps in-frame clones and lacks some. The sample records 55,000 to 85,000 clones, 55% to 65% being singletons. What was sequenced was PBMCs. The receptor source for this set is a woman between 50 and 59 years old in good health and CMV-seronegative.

The CDR3, as DNA: TGTGCCAGCAGTCCCAGACAGGGACAAGAGACCCAGTACTTC. Translation: CASSPRQGQETQYF. The chain joins TRBV27 to TRBJ2-5; the match to TRBD1 covers 7 bases. V lost 5 bases to trimming and J lost 2 bases; unmatched junction nucleotides: 5. This CDR3 has 14 amino acids. Per germline, CDR1 MNHEY and CDR2 SMNVEV (reference sequence).

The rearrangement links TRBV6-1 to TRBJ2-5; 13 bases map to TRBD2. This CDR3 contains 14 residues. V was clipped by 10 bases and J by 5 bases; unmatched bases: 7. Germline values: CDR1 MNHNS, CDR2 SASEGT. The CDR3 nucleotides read TGTGCCACCGGACTAGCGGGAGTCCGGGAGACCCAGTACTTC. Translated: CATGLAGVRETQYF.

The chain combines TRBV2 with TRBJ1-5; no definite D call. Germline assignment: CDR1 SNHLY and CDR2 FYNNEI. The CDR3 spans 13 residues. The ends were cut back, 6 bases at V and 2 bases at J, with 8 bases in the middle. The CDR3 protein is CASRAMGNQPQHF. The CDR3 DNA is TGTGCCAGCAGAGCAATGGGCAATCAGCCCCAGCATTTT.

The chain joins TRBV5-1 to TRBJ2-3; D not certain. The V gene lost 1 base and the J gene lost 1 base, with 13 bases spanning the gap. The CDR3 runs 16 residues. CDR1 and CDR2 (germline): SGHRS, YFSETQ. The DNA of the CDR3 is TGCGCCAGCAGCTTGTCTCCGCCGCCGGGCACAGATACGCAGTATTTT. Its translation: CASSLSPPPGTDTQYF.

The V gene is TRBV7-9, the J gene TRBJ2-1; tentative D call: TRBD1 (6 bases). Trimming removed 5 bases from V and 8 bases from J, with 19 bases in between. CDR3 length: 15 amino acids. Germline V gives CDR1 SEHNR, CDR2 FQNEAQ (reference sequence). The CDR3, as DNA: TGTGCCAGCAGCCATCATCCCCAGGGGATCGATGAGCAGTTCTTC. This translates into CASSHHPQGIDEQFF.

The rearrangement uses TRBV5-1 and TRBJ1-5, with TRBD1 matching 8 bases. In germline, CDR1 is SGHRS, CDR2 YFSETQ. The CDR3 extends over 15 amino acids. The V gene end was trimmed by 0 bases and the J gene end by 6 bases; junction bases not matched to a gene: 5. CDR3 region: CASSLAGQGGQPQHF. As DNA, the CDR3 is TGCGCCAGCAGCTTGGCCGGACAGGGTGGTCAGCCCCAGCATTTT.

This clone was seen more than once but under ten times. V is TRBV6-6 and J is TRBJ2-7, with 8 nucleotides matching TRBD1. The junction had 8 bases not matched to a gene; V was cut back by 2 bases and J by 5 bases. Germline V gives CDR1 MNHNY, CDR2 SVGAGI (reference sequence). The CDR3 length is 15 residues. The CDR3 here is CASSYAGTGGDEQYF. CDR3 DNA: TGTGCCAGCAGTTACGCCGGGACAGGCGGGGACGAGCAGTACTTC.

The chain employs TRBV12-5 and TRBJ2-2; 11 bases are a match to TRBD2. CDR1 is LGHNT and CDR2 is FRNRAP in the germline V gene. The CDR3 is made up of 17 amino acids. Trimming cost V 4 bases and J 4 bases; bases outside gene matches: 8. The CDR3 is CASGSLLAGELTGELFF. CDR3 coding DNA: TGTGCTAGTGGTTCCTTACTAGCGGGAGAACTCACCGGGGAGCTGTTTTTT. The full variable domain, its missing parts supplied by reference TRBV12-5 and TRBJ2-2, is DARVTQTPRHKVTEMGQEVTMRCQPILGHNTVFWYRQTMMQGLELLAYFRNRAPLDDSGMPKDRFSAEMPDATLATLKIQPSEPRDSAVYFCASGSLLAGELTGELFFGEGSRLTVL.

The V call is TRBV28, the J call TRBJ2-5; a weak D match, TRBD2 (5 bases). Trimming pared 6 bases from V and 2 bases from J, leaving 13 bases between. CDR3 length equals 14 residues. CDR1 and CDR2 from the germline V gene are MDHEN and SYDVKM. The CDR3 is CASRDVDWQETQYF. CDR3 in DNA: TGTGCCAGCAGGGACGTGGACTGGCAAGAGACCCAGTACTTC.

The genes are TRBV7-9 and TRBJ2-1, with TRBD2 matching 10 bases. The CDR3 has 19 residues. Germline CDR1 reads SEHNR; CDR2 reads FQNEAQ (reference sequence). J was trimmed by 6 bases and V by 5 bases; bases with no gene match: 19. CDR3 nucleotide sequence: TGTGCCAGCAGCCTCGGACTAGCGGAGGATCTTACTCTCGGCAATGAGCAGTTCTTC. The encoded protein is CASSLGLAEDLTLGNEQFF.